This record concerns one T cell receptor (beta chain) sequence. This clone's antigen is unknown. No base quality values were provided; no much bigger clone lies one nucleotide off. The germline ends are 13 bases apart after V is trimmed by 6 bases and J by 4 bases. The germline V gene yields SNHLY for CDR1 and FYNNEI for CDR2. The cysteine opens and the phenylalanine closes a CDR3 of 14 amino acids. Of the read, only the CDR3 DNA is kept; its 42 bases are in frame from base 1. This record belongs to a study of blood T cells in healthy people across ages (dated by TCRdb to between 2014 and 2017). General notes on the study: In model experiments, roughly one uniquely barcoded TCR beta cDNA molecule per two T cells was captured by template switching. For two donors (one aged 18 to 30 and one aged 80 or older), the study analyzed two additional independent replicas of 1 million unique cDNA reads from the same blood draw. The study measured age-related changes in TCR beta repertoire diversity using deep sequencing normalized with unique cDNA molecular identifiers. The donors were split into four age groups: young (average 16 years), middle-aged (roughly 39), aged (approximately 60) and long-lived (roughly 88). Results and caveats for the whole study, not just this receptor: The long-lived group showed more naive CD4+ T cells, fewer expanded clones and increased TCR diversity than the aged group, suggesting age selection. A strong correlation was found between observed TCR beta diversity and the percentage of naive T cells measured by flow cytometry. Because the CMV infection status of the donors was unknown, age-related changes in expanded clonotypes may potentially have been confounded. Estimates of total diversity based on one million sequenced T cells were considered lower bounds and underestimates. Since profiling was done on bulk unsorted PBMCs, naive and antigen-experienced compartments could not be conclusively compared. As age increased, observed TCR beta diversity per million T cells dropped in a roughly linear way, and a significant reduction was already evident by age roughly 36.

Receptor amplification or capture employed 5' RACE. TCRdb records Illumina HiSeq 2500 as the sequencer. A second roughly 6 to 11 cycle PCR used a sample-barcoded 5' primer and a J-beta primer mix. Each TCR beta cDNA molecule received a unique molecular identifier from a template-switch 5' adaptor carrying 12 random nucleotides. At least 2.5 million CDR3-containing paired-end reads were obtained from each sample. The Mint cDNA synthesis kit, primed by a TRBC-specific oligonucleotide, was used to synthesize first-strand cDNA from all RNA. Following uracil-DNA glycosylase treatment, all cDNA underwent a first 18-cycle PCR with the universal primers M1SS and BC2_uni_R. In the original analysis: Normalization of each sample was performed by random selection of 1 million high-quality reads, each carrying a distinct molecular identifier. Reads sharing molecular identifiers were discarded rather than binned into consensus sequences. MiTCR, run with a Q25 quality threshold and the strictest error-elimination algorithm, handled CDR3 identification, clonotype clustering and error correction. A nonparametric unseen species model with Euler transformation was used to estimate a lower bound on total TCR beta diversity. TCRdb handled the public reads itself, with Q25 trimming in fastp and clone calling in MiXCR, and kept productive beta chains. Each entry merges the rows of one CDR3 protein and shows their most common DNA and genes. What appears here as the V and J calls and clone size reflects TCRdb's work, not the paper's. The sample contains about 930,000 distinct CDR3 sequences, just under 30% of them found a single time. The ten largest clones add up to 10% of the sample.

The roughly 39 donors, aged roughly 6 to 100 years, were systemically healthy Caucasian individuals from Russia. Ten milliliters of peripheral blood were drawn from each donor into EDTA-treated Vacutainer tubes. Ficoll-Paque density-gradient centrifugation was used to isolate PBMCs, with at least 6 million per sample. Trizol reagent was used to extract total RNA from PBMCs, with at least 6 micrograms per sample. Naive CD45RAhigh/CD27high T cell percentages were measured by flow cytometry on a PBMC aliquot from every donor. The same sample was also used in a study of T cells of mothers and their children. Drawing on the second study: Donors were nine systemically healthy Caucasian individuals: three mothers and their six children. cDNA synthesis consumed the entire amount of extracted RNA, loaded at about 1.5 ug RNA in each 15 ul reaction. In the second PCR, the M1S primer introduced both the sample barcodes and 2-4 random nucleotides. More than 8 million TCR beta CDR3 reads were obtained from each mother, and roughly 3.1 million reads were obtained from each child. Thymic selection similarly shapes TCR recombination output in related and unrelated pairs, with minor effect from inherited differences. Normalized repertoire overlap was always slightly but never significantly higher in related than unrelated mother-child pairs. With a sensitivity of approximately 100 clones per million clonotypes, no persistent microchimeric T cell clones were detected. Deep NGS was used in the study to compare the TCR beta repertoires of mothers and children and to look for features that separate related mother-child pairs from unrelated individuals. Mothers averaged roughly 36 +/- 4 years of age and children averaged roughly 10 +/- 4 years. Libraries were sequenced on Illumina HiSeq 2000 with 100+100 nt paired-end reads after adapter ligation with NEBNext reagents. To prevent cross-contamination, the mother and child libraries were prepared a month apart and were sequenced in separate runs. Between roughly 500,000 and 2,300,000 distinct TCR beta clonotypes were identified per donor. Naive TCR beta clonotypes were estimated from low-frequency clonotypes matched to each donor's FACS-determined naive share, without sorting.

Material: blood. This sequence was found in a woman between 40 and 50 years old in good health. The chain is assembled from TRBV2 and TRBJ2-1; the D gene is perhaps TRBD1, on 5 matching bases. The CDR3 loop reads CASSAGSGYNEQFF. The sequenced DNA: TGTGCCAGCAGCGCAGGGTCAGGGTACAATGAGCAGTTCTTC.